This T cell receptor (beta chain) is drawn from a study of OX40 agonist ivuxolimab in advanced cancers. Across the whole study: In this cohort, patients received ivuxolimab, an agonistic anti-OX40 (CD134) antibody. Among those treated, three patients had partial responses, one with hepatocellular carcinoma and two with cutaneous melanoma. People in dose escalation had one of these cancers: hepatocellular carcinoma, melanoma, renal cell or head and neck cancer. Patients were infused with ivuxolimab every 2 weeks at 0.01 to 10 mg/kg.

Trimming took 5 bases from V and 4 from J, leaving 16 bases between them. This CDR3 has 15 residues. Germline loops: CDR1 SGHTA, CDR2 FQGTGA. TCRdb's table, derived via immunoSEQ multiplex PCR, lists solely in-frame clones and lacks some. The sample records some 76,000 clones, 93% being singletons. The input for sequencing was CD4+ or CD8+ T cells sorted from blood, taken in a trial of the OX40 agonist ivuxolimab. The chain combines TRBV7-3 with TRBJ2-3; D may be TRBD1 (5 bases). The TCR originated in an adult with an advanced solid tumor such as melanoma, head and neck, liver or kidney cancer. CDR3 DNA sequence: TGTGCCAGCAGCAAAGGGGTCCAAACCCCAGATACGCAGTATTTT. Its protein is CASSKGVQTPDTQYF.